Following are 2 T cell receptor beta chains from one sample sequenced in a study of T cells in Graves' hyperthyroidism and ophthalmopathy. Amplified TCR beta CDR3 regions derived from RNA transcripts. An initial round of RT-PCR targeting the TCR CDR3 relied on the HTBI primer set. TCRdb redid the calling of the multiplex PCR reads with MiXCR, one entry per CDR3 protein. The repertoire includes around 580,000 distinct CDR3 sequences, 15% to 20% of them detected once, and approximately 20% sits in the top ten. The sample comprised blood. These receptors all stem from a woman under 30 with Graves' hyperthyroidism.

The table lists this clonotype with a few counts. V usage is TRBV19 and J usage is TRBJ2-5; possible D gene TRBD2, 7 bases. In germline, CDR1 is LNHDA, CDR2 SQIVND (reference sequence). This CDR3 is 15 amino acids long. V was pared by 7 bases and J by 1 base, with 16 bases between. The CDR3 nucleotides are TGTGCCAGTACCCCCTCCGGGGGGCTCCAAGAGACCCAGTACTTC. Encoded protein: CASTPSGGLQETQYF.

The V gene is TRBV19, the J gene TRBJ2-7, with 9 bases that match TRBD2. In germline, CDR1 is LNHDA, CDR2 SQIVND (reference sequence). J was trimmed by 3 bases and V by 3 bases; bases with no gene match: 6. The CDR3 covers 15 residues. CDR3 nucleotide sequence: TGTGCCAGTAGTATTTTTCTAGCGGGAAACTACGAGCAGTACTTC. Amino acids: CASSIFLAGNYEQYF.